This T cell receptor beta chain emerged from a study of blood T cell repertoires in COVID-19. On the study more broadly: Samples came from the United States, Italy and Spain, spanning acute and convalescent COVID-19.

The CDR3 is made up of 15 amino acids. Germline V lookup: CDR1 LGHNA, CDR2 YSLEER. V gave up 3 bases and J gave up 6 bases; unmatched junction bases: 8. Methods used by the authors: Cell counts per sample came from amplifying reference gene primers. TCRdb keeps only in-frame clones here, not all; method: immunoSEQ multiplex PCR. The D gene and trimming were derived from the DNA, and the V and J assignments and clone size from that table. The sample holds roughly 80,000 clones, 70% to 90% seen once. This chain joins TRBV4-3 and TRBJ1-2; 9 bases map to TRBD1. The TCR comes from a woman older than 75 with active or convalescent COVID-19. The sample was peripheral blood. CDR3 DNA: TGCGCCAGCAGCCATAAACTCCGGGACAGGGATGGCTACACCTTC. Residues: CASSHKLRDRDGYTF.